This entry concerns a single TCR beta chain. Its antigen is currently unknown. The data stem from a study of Ad26.COV2.S vaccination and SARS-CoV-2 variants. Study context: By the intramuscular route, Ad26.COV2.S was given once, or twice 56 days apart. Regarding the study as a whole: Vaccinees displayed broader spike-specific TCR repertoires than placebo recipients.

Treatment described: 15 to 20 received Ad26.COV2.S at low or high dose, single or two shots; about 5 received placebo; per-sample allocation not given. Specimens were obtained on day 63 following the first vaccine or placebo injection. Whoever gave the sample was an adult aged 18-55 years in Boston. The CDR3 loop spans 13 amino acids. V dropped 5 bases and J dropped 8 bases, with 12 bases sitting between them. Germline CDR1 reads MNHEY; CDR2 reads SVGAGI. Sequencing used immunoSEQ multiplex PCR; TCRdb keeps in-frame clones, though not all of them. The sample lists nearly 400,000 clones; about 89% were seen once.

This receptor was obtained from a person aged 18 to 65 who received the Ad26.COV2.S COVID-19 vaccine or a placebo. The chain uses TRBV6-5 and TRBJ1-4; weak D call: TRBD1 (5 bases). The specimen comprised peripheral blood, sampled in a trial of Ad26.COV2.S vaccine versus placebo. The chain's CDR3 is CASSPRGDEKLFF. As DNA, the CDR3 is TGTGCCAGCAGTCCCCGGGGGGACGAAAAACTGTTTTTT.